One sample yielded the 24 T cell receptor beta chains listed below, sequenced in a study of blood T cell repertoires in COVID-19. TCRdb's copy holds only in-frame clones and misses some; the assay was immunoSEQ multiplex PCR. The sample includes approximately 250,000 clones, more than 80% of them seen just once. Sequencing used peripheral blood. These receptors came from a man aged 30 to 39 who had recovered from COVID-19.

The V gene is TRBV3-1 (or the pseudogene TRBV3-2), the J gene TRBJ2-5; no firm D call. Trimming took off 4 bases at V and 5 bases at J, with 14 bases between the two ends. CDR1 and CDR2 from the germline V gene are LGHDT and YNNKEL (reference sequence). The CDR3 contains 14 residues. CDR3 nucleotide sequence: TGTGCCAGCAGCCTCGCCCCGGTCTCGGAGACCCAGTACTTC. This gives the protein CASSLAPVSETQYF.

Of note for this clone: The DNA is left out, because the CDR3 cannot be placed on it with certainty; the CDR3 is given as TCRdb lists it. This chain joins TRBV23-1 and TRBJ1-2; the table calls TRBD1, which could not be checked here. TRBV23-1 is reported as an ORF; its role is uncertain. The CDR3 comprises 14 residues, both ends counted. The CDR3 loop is CASSQSWGQGTGTF.

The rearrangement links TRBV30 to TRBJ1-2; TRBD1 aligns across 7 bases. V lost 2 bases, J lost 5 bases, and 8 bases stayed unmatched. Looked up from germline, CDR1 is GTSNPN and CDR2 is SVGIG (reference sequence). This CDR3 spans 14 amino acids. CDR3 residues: CAWSSQSGGYGYTF. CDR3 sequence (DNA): TGTGCCTGGAGTTCCCAATCAGGGGGGTATGGCTACACCTTC.

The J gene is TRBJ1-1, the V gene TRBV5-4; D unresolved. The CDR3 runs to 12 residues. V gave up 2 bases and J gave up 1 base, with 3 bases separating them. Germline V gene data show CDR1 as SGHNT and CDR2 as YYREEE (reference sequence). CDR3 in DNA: TGTGCCAGCAGCTTCTGGAACACTGAAGCTTTCTTT. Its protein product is CASSFWNTEAFF.

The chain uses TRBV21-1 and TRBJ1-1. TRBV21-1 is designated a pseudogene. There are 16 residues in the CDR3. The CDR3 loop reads CASSKEGDSGSGEAFF. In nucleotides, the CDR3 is TGTGCCAGCAGCAAAGAAGGGGACTCGGGTTCGGGTGAAGCTTTCTTT.

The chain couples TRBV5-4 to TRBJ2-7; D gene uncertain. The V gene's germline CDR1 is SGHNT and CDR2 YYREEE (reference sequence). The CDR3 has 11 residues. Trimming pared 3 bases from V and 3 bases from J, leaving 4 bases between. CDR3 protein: CASSSYYEQYF. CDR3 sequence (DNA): TGTGCCAGCAGCTCCTACTACGAGCAGTACTTC.

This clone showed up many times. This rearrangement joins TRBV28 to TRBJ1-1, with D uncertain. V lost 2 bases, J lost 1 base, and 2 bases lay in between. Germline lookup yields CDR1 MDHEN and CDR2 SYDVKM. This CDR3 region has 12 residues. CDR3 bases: TGTGCCAGCAGTTTACAGAACACTGAAGCTTTCTTT. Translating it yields CASSLQNTEAFF. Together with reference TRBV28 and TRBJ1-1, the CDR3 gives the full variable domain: DVKVTQSSRYLVKRTGEKVFLECVQDMDHENMFWYRQDPGLGLRLIYFSYDVKMKEKGDIPEGYSVSREKKERFSLILESASTNQTSMYLCASSLQNTEAFFGQGTRLTVV.

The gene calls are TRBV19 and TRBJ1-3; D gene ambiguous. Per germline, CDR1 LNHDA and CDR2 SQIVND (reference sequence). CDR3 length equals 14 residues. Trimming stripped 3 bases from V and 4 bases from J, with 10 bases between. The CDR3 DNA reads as TGTGCCAGTAGTATGACCGCGGCGGGAAACACCATATATTTT. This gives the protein CASSMTAAGNTIYF.

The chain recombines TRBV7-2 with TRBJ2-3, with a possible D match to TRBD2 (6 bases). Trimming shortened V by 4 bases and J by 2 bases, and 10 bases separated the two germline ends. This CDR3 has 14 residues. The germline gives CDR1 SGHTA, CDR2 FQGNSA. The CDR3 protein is CASSSGLYTDTQYF. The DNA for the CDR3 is TGTGCCAGCAGCTCGGGACTTTACACAGATACGCAGTATTTT.

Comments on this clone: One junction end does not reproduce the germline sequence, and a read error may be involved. The CDR3 reads CASSYSDVRIF. The CDR3 nucleotides read TGTGCCAGCAGTTATAGCGACGTCCGAATTTTC. The chain links TRBV2 to TRBJ2-7; maybe TRBD2 (5 bases). Germline CDR1 reads SNHLY; CDR2 reads FYNNEI. The CDR3 is made up of 11 amino acids.

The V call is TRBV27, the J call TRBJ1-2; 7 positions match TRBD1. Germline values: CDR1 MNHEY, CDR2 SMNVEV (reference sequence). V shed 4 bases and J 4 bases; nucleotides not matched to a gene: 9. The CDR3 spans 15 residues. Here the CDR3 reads CASSSTGTDSYGYTF. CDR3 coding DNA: TGTGCCAGCAGTTCAACCGGGACAGACAGCTATGGCTACACCTTC.

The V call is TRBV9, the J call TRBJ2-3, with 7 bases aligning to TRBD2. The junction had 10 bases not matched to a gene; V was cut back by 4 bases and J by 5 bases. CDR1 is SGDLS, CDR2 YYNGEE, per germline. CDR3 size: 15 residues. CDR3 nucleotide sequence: TGTGCCAGCAGCCCTGACTGGACGGGGGGAGATACGCAGTATTTT. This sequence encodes CASSPDWTGGDTQYF. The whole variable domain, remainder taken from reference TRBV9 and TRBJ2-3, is DSGVTQTPKHLITATGQRVTLRCSPRSGDLSVYWYQQSLDQGLQFLIQYYNGEERAKGNILERFSAQQFPDLHSELNLSSLELGDSALYFCASSPDWTGGDTQYFGPGTRLTVL.

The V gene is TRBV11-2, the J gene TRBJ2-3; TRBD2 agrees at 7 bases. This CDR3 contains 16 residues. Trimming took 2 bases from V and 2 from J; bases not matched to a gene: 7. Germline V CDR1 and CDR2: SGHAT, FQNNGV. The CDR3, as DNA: TGTGCCAGCAGCTTACTCGGGACTACGTCCACAGATACGCAGTATTTT. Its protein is CASSLLGTTSTDTQYF.

The CDR3 nucleotides read TGTGCCTCTTTTAGGGAGGAATTTAATGAGCAGTTCTTC. As protein: CASFREEFNEQFF. This chain links TRBV30 with TRBJ2-1; D might be TRBD2 (6 bases). Looked up from germline, CDR1 is GTSNPN and CDR2 is SVGIG (reference sequence). This CDR3 contains 13 residues. The germline V and J ends were trimmed by 7 bases and 7 bases, with 17 bases remaining between them.

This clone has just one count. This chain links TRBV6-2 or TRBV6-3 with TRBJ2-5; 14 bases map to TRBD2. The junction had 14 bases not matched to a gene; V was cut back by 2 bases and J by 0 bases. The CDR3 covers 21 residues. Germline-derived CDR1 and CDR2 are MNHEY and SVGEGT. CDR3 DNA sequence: TGTGCCAGCAGTTACACCCCTGGGACTAGCGGGGGTCTCCCGTACCAAGAGACCCAGTACTTC. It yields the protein CASSYTPGTSGGLPYQETQYF.

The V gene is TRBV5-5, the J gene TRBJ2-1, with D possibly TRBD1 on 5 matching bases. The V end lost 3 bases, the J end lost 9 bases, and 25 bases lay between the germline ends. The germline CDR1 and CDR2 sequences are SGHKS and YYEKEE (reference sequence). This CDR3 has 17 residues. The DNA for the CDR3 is TGTGCCAGCAGCTACGTCACAGGAAGAGGAGACTTAGGTGAGCAGTTCTTC. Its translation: CASSYVTGRGDLGEQFF.

As DNA, the CDR3 is TGTGCCAGCAGCGTAGGAGGTAGCGGTGGGGAGACCCAGTACTTC. It yields the protein CASSVGGSGGETQYF. V is TRBV9 and J is TRBJ2-5; TRBD2 is a possible D gene (6 bases). This CDR3 comprises 15 residues. V dropped 0 bases and J dropped 5 bases, with 14 bases sitting between them. The germline gives CDR1 SGDLS, CDR2 YYNGEE.

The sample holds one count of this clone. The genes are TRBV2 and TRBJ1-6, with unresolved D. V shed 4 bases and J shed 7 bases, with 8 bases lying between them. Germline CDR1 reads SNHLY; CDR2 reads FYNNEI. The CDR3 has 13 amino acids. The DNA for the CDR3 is TGTGCCAGCAGTGGACAAGTCAATTCACCCCTCCACTTT. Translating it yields CASSGQVNSPLHF.

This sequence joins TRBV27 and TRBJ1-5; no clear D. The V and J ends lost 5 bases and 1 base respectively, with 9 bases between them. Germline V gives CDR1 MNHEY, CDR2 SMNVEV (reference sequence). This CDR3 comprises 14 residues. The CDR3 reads CASSPQRSNQPQHF. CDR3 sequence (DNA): TGTGCCAGCAGTCCCCAGAGGAGCAATCAGCCCCAGCATTTT.

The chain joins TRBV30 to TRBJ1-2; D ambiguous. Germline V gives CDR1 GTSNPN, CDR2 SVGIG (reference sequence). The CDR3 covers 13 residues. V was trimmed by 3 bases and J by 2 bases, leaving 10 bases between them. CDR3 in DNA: TGTGCCTGGAGACGGTCCGGGAACTATGGCTACACCTTC. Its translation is CAWRRSGNYGYTF.

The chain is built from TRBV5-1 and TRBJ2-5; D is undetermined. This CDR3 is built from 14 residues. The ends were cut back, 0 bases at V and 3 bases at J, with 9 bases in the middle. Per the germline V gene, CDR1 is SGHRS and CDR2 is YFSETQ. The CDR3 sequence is CASSLGLYKETQYF. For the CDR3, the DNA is TGCGCCAGCAGCTTGGGACTGTACAAAGAGACCCAGTACTTC.

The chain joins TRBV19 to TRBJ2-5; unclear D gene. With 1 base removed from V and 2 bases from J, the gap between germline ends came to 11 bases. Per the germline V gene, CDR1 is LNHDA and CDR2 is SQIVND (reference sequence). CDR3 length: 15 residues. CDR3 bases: TGTGCCAGTAGTATAGGTAGACATATACAAGAGACCCAGTACTTC. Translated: CASSIGRHIQETQYF.

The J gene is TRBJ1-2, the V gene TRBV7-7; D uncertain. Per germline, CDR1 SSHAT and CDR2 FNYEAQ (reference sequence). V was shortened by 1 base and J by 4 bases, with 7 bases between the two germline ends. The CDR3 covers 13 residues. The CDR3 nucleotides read TGTGCCAGCAGCTTAGGGCAGGTCTATGGCTACACCTTC. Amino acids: CASSLGQVYGYTF.

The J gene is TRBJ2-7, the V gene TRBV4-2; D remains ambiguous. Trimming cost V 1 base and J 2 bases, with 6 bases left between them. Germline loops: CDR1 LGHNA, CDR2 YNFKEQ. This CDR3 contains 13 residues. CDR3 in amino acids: CASSQVLTYEQYF. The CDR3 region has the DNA TGTGCCAGCAGCCAAGTCTTAACCTACGAGCAGTACTTC.